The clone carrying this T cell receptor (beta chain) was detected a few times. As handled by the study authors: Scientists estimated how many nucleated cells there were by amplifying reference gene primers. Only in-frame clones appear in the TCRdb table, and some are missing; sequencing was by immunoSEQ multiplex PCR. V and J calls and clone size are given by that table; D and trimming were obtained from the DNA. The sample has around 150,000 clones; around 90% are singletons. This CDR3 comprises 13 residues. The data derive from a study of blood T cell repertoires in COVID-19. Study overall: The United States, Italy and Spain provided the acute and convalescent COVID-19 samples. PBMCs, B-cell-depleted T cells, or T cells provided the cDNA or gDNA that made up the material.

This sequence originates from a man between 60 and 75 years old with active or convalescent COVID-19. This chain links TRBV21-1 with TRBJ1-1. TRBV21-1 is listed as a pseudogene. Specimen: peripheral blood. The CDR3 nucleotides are TGTGCCAGCAGCAAAGATACGGGAACTGAAGCTTTCTTT. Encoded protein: CASSKDTGTEAFF.